The rows below give T cell receptor beta chains drawn from one sample of a study of T cell repertoires in cytomegalovirus infection. Antigens of these TCRs are unknown. TCRdb re-called the reads with MiXCR, one entry per CDR3 protein. The table has 150,000 to 200,000 distinct CDR3 sequences, roughly a fifth seen once. This material consisted of CD8+ T cells from cultured PBMCs, taken from culture after CMV antigen stimulation. The source is a human donor in good health (CMV status not recorded). Some clones in this sample may be carry-over from other donors' samples. The CDR3 runs from the conserved cysteine through the conserved F or W. D genes are given only for firm matches. Clone size is shown for a subset of rows, as once, few, many or a class of expanded clone.

V gene	J gene	clone size	D gene	CDR3 protein	CDR3 DNA
TRBV7-9	TRBJ2-1	once	TRBD1	CASSLILTGAEDEQFF	TGTGCCAGCAGCTTAATTCTGACAGGGGCCGAGGATGAGCAGTTCTTC
TRBV10-3	TRBJ2-7	-	TRBD1	CAISESNRGYDEQYF	TGTGCCATCAGTGAGTCTAACAGGGGATACGACGAGCAGTACTTC
TRBV7-2	TRBJ2-2	-	TRBD1	CASSIGTEDTGELFF	TGTGCCAGCAGCATCGGGACAGAAGACACCGGGGAGCTGTTTTTT
TRBV7-2	TRBJ1-1	large	-	CASSLELYLEAVKMNTEAFF	TGTGCCAGCAGCTTAGAATTATACCTGGAGGCAGTTAAAATGAACACTGAAGCTTTCTTT
TRBV6-6	TRBJ2-7	-	-	CASSYRPPYYEQYF	TGTGCCAGCAGTTACAGACCCCCGTACTACGAGCAGTACTTC
TRBV7-9	TRBJ2-7	many	TRBD1	CASSTNRDRGPYEQYF	TGTGCCAGCAGCACAAACCGGGACAGGGGGCCGTACGAGCAGTACTTC
TRBV6-2/TRBV6-3	TRBJ2-6	few	-	CASSQEQGWANVLTF	TGTGCCAGCAGTCAAGAACAGGGTTGGGCCAACGTCCTGACTTTC
TRBV7-8	TRBJ1-2	-	TRBD1	CASSPSGTGVWRDYGYTF	TGTGCCAGCAGCCCCTCGGGGACAGGGGTTTGGCGGGACTATGGCTACACCTTC
TRBV4-1	TRBJ1-1	-	-	CASSQDRRGNTEAFF	TGCGCCAGCAGCCAAGATCGCAGGGGGAACACTGAAGCTTTCTTT
TRBV7-9	TRBJ2-1	few	-	CASSNGRHNEQFF	TGTGCCAGCAGCAATGGACGGCACAATGAGCAGTTCTTC
TRBV28	TRBJ2-5	-	TRBD1	CASSPGQGKETQYF	TGTGCCAGCAGTCCGGGACAGGGAAAAGAGACCCAGTACTTC
TRBV20-1	TRBJ2-7	few	TRBD2	CSAPRTSGGLDEQYF	TGCAGTGCCCCAAGGACTAGCGGGGGGCTCGACGAGCAGTACTTC
TRBV5-6	TRBJ2-2	-	-	CASGKGPTGELFF	TGTGCCAGCGGCAAGGGACCCACCGGGGAGCTGTTTTTT
TRBV15	TRBJ1-1	few	TRBD1	CATSTDRGNTEAFF	TGTGCCACCAGCACAGACAGGGGAAACACTGAAGCTTTCTTT
TRBV6-2/TRBV6-3	TRBJ1-5	few	-	CASREGLGDQPQHF	TGTGCCAGCAGAGAAGGTTTGGGTGATCAGCCCCAGCATTTT
TRBV7-2	TRBJ2-3	-	TRBD2	CASRSLAGGYTDTQYF	TGTGCCAGCAGGTCCCTAGCGGGGGGTTACACAGATACGCAGTATTTT
TRBV2	TRBJ1-1	-	-	CAIRGSGPTTEAFF	TGTGCCATCAGGGGATCGGGTCCCACCACTGAAGCTTTCTTT
TRBV7-2	TRBJ1-6	many	-	CASSLDGRINSPLHF	TGTGCCAGCAGCTTAGATGGCCGGATTAATTCACCCCTCCACTTT
TRBV27	TRBJ2-5	few	-	CASSPNRNQETQYF	TGTGCCAGCAGTCCCAACAGGAACCAAGAGACCCAGTACTTC
TRBV4-3	TRBJ2-1	many	TRBD2	CASSQSGTSGYNEQFF	TGCGCCAGCAGCCAAAGCGGGACTAGCGGCTACAATGAGCAGTTCTTC
TRBV20-1	TRBJ2-1	-	TRBD2	CSARPTSGGYNEQFF	TGCAGTGCTAGACCGACTAGCGGGGGCTACAATGAGCAGTTCTTC
TRBV7-8	TRBJ2-7	many	TRBD2	CASSLLGGAREQYF	TGTGCCAGCAGCTTACTCGGGGGGGCTCGTGAGCAGTACTTC
TRBV7-2	TRBJ2-5	few	-	CASSLAGGIQETQYF	TGTGCCAGCAGCTTAGCTGGGGGGATCCAAGAGACCCAGTACTTC
TRBV6-2/TRBV6-3	TRBJ1-2	-	-	CASSYGRPGTTNYGYTF	TGTGCCAGCAGTTACGGCCGACCGGGGACAACTAACTATGGCTACACCTTC
TRBV4-3	TRBJ2-1	-	TRBD2	CASSQDSVAGGNEQFF	TGCGCCAGCAGCCAAGATTCGGTAGCGGGGGGGAATGAGCAGTTCTTC
TRBV7-6	TRBJ2-7	-	TRBD1	CASSTGQGSSYEQYF	TGTGCCAGCAGCACCGGACAGGGGAGCTCCTACGAGCAGTACTTC
TRBV7-2	TRBJ2-1	many	-	CASSTRAYNEQFF	TGTGCCAGCAGCACCCGGGCCTACAATGAGCAGTTCTTC
TRBV6-2/TRBV6-3	TRBJ1-1	-	TRBD1	CASSWTGRNTEAFF	TGTGCCAGCAGTTGGACAGGGCGAAACACTGAAGCTTTCTTT
TRBV20-1	TRBJ2-5	-	TRBD2	CSARDRWWPSGVQETQYF	TGCAGTGCTAGAGACCGGTGGTGGCCTAGCGGGGTCCAAGAGACCCAGTACTTC
TRBV7-6	TRBJ1-1	few	TRBD1	CASRLETGTEAFF	TGTGCCAGCAGATTAGAGACAGGGACTGAAGCTTTCTTT
TRBV5-5	TRBJ2-3	few	-	CASSLEGRVTDTQYF	TGTGCCAGCAGCTTGGAGGGACGGGTCACAGATACGCAGTATTTT
TRBV9	TRBJ2-5	few	-	CASSQAAGETWETQYF	TGTGCCAGCAGCCAAGCCGCAGGGGAGACCTGGGAGACCCAGTACTTC
TRBV30	TRBJ1-1	-	TRBD1	CAWSPWDRGMNTEAFF	TGTGCCTGGAGTCCATGGGACAGGGGAATGAACACTGAAGCTTTCTTT
TRBV28	TRBJ2-2	-	-	CASSLWGSGELFF	TGTGCCAGCAGTTTATGGGGGTCCGGGGAGCTGTTTTTT
TRBV7-8	TRBJ1-1	-	-	CASSSQLTEAFF	TGTGCCAGCAGCTCTCAGTTGACTGAAGCTTTCTTT